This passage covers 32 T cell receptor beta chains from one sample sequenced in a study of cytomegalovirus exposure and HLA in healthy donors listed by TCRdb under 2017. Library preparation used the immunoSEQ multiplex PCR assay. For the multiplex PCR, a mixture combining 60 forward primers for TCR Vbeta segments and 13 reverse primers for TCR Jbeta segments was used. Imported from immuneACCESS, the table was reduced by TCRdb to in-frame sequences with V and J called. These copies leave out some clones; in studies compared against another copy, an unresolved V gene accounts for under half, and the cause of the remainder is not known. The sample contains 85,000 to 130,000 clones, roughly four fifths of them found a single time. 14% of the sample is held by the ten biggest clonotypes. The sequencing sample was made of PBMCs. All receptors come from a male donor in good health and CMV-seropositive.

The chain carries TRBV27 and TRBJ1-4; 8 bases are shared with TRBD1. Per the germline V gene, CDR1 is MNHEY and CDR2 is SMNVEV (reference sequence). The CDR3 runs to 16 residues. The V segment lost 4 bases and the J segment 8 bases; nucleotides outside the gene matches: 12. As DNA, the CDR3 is TGTGCCAGCAGTTACGCAATCAGGGGGCGAGGGGAAAAACTGTTTTTT. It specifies CASSYAIRGRGEKLFF.

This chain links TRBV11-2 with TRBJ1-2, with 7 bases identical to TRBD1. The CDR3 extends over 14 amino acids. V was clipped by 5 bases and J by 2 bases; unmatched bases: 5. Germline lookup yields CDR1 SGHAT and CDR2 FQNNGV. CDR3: CASSPGQANYGYTF. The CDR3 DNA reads TGTGCCAGCAGCCCCGGACAGGCCAACTATGGCTACACCTTC.

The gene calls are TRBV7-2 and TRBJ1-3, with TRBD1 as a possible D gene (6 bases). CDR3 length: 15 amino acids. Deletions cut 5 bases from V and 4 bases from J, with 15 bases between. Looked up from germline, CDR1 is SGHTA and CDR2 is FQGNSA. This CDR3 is CASSPAQRGGNTIYF. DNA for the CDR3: TGTGCCAGCAGCCCTGCTCAGAGGGGGGGAAACACCATATATTTT.

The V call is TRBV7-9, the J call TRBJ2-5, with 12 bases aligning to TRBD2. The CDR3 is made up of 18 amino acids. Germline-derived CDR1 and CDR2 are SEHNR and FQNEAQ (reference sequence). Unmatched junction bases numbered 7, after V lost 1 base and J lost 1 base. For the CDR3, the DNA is TGTGCCAGCAGCTTAGAATGGGCTAGCGGGGGGGCCCAAGAGACCCAGTACTTC. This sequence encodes CASSLEWASGGAQETQYF.

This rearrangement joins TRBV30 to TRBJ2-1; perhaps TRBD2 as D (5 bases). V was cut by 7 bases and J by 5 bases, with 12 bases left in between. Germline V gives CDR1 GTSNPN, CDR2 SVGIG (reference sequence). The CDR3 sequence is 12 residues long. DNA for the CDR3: TGTGCCTCCCCGGGGTTAAACAATGAGCAGTTCTTC. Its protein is CASPGLNNEQFF.

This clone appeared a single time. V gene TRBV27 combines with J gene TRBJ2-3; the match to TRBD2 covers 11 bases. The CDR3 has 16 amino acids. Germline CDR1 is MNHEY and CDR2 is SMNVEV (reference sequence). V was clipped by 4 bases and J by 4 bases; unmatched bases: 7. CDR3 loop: CASSSTGLAVSDTQYF. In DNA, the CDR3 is TGTGCCAGCAGTTCGACGGGACTAGCGGTTTCAGATACGCAGTATTTT.

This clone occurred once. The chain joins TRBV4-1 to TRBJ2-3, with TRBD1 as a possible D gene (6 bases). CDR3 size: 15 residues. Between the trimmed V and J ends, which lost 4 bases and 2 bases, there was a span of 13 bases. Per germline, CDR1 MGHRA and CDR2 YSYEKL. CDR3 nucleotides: TGCGCCAGCAGCCGGAAGGGGGATAACACAGATACGCAGTATTTT. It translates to CASSRKGDNTDTQYF.

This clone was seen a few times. The CDR3 DNA sequence: TGCAGCGTTGGTGCTAGCGGTAACACAGATACGCAGTATTTT. Translated: CSVGASGNTDTQYF. The V call is TRBV29-1, the J call TRBJ2-3; 7 positions match TRBD2. Germline CDR1 reads SQVTM; CDR2 reads ANQGSEA. CDR3 length: 14 amino acids. The ends lost 4 bases at V and 2 bases at J; junction bases unmatched: 6.

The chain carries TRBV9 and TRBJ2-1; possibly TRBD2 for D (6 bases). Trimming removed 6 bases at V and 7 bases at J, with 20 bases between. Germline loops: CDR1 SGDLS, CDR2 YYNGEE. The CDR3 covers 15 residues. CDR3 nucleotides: TGTGCCAGCACCCTGGGGGGTGCCCTAGGAAATGAGCAGTTCTTC. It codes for CASTLGGALGNEQFF.

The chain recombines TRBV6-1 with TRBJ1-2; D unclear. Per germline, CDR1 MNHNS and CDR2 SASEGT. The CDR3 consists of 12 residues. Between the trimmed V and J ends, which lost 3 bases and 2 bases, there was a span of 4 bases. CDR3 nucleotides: TGTGCCAGCAGTGACAGGAACTATGGCTACACCTTC. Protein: CASSDRNYGYTF.

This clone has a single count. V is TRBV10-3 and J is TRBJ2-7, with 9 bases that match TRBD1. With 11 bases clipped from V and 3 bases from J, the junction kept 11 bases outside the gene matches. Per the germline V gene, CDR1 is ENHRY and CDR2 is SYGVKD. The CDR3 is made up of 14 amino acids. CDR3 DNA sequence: TGTGCCTCAGGTTCGGACAGGGGTCACTACGAGCAGTACTTC. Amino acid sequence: CASGSDRGHYEQYF.

The CDR3 spells CASSLYSYSGNTIYF. The CDR3, as DNA: TGTGCCAGCAGCTTATACAGCTACTCTGGAAACACCATATATTTT. The rearrangement links TRBV11-2 to TRBJ1-3, with D hard to call. V lost 2 bases and J lost 0, with 8 bases in between. The CDR3 totals 15 residues. In germline, CDR1 is SGHAT, CDR2 FQNNGV.

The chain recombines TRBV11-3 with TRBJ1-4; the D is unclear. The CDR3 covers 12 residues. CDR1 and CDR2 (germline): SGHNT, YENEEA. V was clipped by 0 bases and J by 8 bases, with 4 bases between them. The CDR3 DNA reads TGTGCCAGCAGCTTAGATCTGGAAAAACTGTTTTTT. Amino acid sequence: CASSLDLEKLFF.

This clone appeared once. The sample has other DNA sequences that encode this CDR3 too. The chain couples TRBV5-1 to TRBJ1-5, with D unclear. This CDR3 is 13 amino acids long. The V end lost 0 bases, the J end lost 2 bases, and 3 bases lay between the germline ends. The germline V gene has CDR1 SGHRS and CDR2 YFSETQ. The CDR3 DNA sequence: TGCGCCAGCAGCTTGGCCGGCAATCAGCCCCAGCATTTT. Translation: CASSLAGNQPQHF.

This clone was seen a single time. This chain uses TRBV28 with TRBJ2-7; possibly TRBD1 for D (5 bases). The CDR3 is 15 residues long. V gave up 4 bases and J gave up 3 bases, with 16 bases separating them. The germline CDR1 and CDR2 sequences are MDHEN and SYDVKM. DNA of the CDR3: TGTGCCAGCAGTTCTACGACAGACCTGGACTACGAGCAGTACTTC. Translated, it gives CASSSTTDLDYEQYF.

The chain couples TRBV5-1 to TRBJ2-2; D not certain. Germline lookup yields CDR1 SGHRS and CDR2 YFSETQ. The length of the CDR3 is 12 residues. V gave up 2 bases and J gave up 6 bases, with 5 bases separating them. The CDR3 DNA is TGCGCCAGCAGCTTTATTGCCGGGGAGCTGTTTTTT. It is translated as CASSFIAGELFF. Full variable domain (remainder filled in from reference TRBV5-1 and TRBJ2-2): KAGVTQTPRYLIKTRGQQVTLSCSPISGHRSVSWYQQTPGQGLQFLFEYFSETQRNKGNFPGRFSGRQFSNSRSEMNVSTLELGDSALYLCASSFIAGELFFGEGSRLTVL.

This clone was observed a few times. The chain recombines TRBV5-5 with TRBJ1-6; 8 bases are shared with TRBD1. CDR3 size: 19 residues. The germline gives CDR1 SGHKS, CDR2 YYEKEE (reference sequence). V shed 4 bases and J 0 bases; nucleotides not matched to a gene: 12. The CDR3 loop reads CASSRDRLKMSSYNSPLHF. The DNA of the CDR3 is TGTGCCAGCAGCCGGGACAGGCTGAAGATGAGCTCCTATAATTCACCCCTCCACTTT.

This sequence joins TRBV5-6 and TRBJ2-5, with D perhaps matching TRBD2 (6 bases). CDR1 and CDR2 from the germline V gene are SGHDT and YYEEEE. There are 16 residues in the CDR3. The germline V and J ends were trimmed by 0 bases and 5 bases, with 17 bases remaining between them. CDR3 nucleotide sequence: TGTGCCAGCAGCTTGGGACTAACGGGGGTTGAGGAGACCCAGTACTTC. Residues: CASSLGLTGVEETQYF.

CDR3 DNA: TGTGCCAGCAGCCCCAGGGTGGGGCCTAGCACAGATACGCAGTATTTT. Translated: CASSPRVGPSTDTQYF. The chain couples TRBV5-4 to TRBJ2-3; D possibly corresponds to TRBD1 (5 bases). CDR3 length equals 16 residues. V was pared by 4 bases and J by 0 bases, with 15 bases between. Germline values: CDR1 SGHNT, CDR2 YYREEE (reference sequence).

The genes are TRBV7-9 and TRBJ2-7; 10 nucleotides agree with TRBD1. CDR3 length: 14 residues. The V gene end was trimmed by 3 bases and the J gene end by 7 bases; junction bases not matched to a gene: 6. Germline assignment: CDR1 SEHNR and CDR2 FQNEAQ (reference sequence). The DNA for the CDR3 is TGTGCCAGCAGCTTTGGGACAGGGGTGGAAGAGCAGTACTTC. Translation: CASSFGTGVEEQYF.

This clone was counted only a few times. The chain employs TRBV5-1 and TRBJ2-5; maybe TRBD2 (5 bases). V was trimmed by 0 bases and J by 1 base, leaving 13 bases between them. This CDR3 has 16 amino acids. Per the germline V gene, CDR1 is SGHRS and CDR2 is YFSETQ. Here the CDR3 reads CASSLAGVSGQETQYF. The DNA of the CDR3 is TGCGCCAGCAGCTTGGCCGGGGTTTCTGGCCAAGAGACCCAGTACTTC.

The CDR3 nucleotides read TGTGCCAGCAGTCTTCAGGGGCGGGAGACCCAGTACTTC. It encodes CASSLQGRETQYF. The chain combines TRBV27 with TRBJ2-5; D is possibly TRBD1 (6 bases). V shed 5 bases and J shed 5 bases, with 12 bases lying between them. Germline CDR1 is MNHEY and CDR2 is SMNVEV (reference sequence). The CDR3 is made up of 13 amino acids.

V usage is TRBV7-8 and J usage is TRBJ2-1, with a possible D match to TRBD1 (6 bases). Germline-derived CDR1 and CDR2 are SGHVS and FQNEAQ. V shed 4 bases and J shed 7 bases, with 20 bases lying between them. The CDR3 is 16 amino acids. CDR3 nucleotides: TGTGCCAGCAGCTCGCCCCCCGACAGGCAGACGAATGAGCAGTTCTTC. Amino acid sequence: CASSSPPDRQTNEQFF.

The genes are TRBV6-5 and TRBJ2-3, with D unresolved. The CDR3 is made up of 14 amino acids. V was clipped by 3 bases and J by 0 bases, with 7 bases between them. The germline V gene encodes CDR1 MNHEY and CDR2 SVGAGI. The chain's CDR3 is CASSYSGSTDTQYF. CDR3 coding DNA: TGTGCCAGCAGTTATTCAGGCAGCACAGATACGCAGTATTTT.

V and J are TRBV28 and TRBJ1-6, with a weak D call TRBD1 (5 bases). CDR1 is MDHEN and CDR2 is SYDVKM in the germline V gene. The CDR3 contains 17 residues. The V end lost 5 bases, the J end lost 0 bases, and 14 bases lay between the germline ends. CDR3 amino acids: CASSPSRTSSYNSPLHF. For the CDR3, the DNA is TGTGCCAGCAGTCCGAGCAGGACAAGCTCCTATAATTCACCCCTCCACTTT.

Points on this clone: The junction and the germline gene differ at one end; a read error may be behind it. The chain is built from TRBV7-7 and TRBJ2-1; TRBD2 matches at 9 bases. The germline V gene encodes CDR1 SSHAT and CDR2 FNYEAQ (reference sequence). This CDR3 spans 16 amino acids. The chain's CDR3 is CASSRYMAGGINEQFF. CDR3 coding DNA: TGTGCTAGCAGCCGGTACATGGCGGGGGGGATCAATGAGCAGTTCTTC. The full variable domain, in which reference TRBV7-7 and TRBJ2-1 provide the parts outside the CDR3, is GAGVSQSPRYKVTKRGQDVTLRCDPISSHATLYWYQQALGQGPEFLTYFNYEAQPDKSGLPSDRFSAERPEGSISTLTIQRTEQRDSAMYRCASSRYMAGGINEQFFGPGTRLTVL.

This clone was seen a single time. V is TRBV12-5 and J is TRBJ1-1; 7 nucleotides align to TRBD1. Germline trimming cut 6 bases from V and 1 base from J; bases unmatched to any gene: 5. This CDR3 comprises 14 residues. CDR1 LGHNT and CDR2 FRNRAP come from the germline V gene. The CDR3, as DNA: TGTGCTAGTGGGACCGGGACAGCGAACACTGAAGCTTTCTTT. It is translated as CASGTGTANTEAFF.

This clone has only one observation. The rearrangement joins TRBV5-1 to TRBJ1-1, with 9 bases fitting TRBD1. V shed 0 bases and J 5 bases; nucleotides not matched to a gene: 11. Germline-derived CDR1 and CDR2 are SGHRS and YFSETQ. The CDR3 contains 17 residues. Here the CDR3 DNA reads TGCGCCAGCAGCTTGGCAGGACAGGGGCATGTTTTTACTGAAGCTTTCTTT. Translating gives CASSLAGQGHVFTEAFF.

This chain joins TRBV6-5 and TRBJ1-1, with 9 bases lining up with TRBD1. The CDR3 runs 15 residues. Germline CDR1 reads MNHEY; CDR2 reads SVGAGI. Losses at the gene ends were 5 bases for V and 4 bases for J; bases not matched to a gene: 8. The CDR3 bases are TGTGCCAGCAGTCCCGGGACAGGGTCCGGCACTGAAGCTTTCTTT. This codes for CASSPGTGSGTEAFF.

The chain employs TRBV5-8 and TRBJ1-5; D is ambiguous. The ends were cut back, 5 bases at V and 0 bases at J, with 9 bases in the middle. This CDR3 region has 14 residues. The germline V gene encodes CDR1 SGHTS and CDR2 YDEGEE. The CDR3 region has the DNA TGTGCCAGCAGAGAGAGGAGTAGCAATCAGCCCCAGCATTTT. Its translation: CASRERSSNQPQHF.

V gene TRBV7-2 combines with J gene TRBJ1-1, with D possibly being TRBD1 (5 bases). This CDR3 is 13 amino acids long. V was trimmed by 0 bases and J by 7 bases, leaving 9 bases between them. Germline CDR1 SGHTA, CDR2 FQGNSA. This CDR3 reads CASSLAGEGEAFF. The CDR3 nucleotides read TGTGCCAGCAGCTTAGCAGGGGAGGGTGAAGCTTTCTTT.

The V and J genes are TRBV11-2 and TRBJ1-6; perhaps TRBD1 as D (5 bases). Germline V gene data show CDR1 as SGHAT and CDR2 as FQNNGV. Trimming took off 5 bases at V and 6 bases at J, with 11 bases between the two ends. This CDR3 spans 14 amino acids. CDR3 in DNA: TGTGCCAGCAGCCAATACGGGGGTAATTCACCCCTCCACTTT. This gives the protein CASSQYGGNSPLHF.